This TCR beta chain was sequenced during a study of radiotherapy plus CTLA-4 blockade in lung cancer (dated by TCRdb to the late 2010s). In the study overall: Among enrolled patients, 15% to 20% had an objective response and 30% to 40% reached disease control. Findings and caveats that apply to the study as a whole: TCR clones derived from tumors expanded in peripheral blood after treatment with radiotherapy and ipilimumab. Early dynamic changes in blood T cell clones, together with increased serum interferon-beta after radiation, were reported as the strongest predictors of response.

There are a few counts of this clone. Its antigen is not yet known. Per-base qualities were not stored, and no clone one base away is much larger. The study evaluated CTLA-4 blockade (ipilimumab) given together with focal radiation therapy in patients who had chemo-refractory metastatic non-small-cell lung cancer. CDR3 length: 14 amino acids, cysteine to phenylalanine. Of all the DNA, just the CDR3 is kept, 42 bases in frame from base 1. The junction shows trimming of 0 bases on V and 2 bases on J, plus 8 bases between the germline ends. CDR1 and CDR2, per the germline V gene (reference sequence), are SEHNR and FQNEAQ. The library was made by the immunoSEQ multiplex PCR assay. What TCRdb holds here is the immuneACCESS table cut down to in-frame rearrangements. Part of the clones is not present; checked against another copy, under half of the missing clones reflect an unresolved V gene, and the others are unexplained. This sample gives about 95,000 clones in total; approximately 83% of them show up just once. The ten largest account for 0.65% to 0.9% of the sample.

This material consisted of peripheral blood, taken from a patient treated with radiotherapy plus ipilimumab. This chain joins TRBV7-9 to TRBJ2-7; the D gene cannot be resolved reliably. The source is a human donor with non-small cell lung cancer who had stable disease on radiotherapy plus ipilimumab. Here the CDR3 is given as CASSLAPLTYEQYF. The DNA sequence is TGTGCCAGCAGCTTAGCCCCCCTTACCTACGAGCAGTACTTC.